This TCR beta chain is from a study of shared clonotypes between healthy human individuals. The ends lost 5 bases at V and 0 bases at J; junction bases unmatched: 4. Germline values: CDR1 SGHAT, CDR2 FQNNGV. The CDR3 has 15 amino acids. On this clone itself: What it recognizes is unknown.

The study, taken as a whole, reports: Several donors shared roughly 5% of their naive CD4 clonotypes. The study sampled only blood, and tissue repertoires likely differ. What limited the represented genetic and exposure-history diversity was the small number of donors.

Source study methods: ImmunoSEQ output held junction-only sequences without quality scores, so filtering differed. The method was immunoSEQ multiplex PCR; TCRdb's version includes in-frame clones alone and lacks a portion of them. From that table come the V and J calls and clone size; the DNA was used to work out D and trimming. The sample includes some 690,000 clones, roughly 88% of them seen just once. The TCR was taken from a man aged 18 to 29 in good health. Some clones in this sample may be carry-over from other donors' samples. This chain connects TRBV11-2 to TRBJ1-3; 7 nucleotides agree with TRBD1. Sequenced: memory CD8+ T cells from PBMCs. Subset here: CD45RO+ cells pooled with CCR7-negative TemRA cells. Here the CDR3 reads CASSQTGVSGNTIYF. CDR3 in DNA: TGTGCCAGCAGCCAAACAGGGGTCTCTGGAAACACCATATATTTT.